This TCR beta chain was profiled in a study of tumor-infiltrating lymphocytes in primary liver carcinoma. The wider study: Patients comprised men and women whose ages fell between 30 and 69 years.

V gave up 1 base and J gave up 9 bases, with 18 bases separating them. CDR1 and CDR2 from the germline V gene are LGHNA and YNFKEQ. The CDR3 covers 16 residues. The template, approximately 500 ng total RNA, yielded TCR beta cDNA made with a constant-region primer. Amplification in three nested multiplex PCR rounds with slightly modified ARM-PCR gave rise to TCR beta libraries. Investigators reported that the first two PCR rounds, at around 10 cycles each, used TRBV1-TRBV30 forward primers with a C-beta reverse primer. TCRdb called the multiplex PCR reads again in MiXCR, with one record for every CDR3 protein. This sample has 320,000 or so distinct CDR3 sequences, with 50% to 70% found just once. Note on this clonotype: A single base separates this from a much larger clone, so it may be a read error.

The researchers obtained blood RNA from unsorted whole blood and also extracted germline DNA. The material sequenced was peripheral blood. The TCR was taken from a middle-aged man with primary liver carcinoma and hepatitis B virus infection. The chain carries TRBV4-2 and TRBJ2-2; TRBD1 or TRBD2 may be the D gene (5 bases each). The CDR3 nucleotides read TGTGCCAGCAGCCAAGCTTGGGAAAGGGACGGCCGGGAGCTGTTTTTT. As protein: CASSQAWERDGRELFF.